This T cell receptor (beta chain) was retrieved from a study of vaccination and CD4 T cells after COVID-19. In the case of this clonotype: No antigen is known for it.

Cultured CD4+ T cell DNA was sequenced using the Oncomine TCR Beta short-read assay. MiXCR was run by TCRdb on the PCR reads, yielding one entry per CDR3 protein. The sample lists approximately 12,000 distinct CDR3 sequences, 45% to 55% seen once, with roughly 27% in the top ten. Germline assignment: CDR1 MNHNS and CDR2 SASEGT. The V and J ends lost 3 bases and 2 bases respectively, with 11 bases between them. This CDR3 has 14 residues. The treatment denotes: approximately nine-day PBMC culture with coronavirus spike peptide pools or control peptides (ViraFEST assay). This TCR was sampled from a human donor who had recovered from COVID-19. The chain employs TRBV6-1 and TRBJ2-7, with D perhaps TRBD1 or TRBD2 (5 bases each). The material sequenced was CD4+ T cells from blood, cultured in vitro. Here the CDR3 reads CASSEGRSTYEQYF. The DNA for the CDR3 is TGTGCCAGCAGTGAGGGACGGAGCACCTACGAGCAGTACTTC.